This TCR beta chain derives from a study of cytomegalovirus exposure and HLA in healthy donors. Use of 60 Vbeta and 13 Jbeta primers characterized the PCR. Only in-frame clones appear in the TCRdb table, and some are missing; sequencing was by immunoSEQ multiplex PCR. Found here are over 45,000 clones; the top ten clones hold around 2.1%. CDR3 length: 14 amino acids. From germline, CDR1 is MNHEY and CDR2 SVGAGI. Losses at the gene ends were 4 bases for V and 6 bases for J; bases not matched to a gene: 7. This chain joins TRBV6-5 and TRBJ2-7; 9 nucleotides align to TRBD1. The sequenced sample was PBMCs. This TCR was sampled from a woman aged 18-35 years in good health and CMV-seronegative. In nucleotides, the CDR3 is TGTGCCAGCAGTTCGGGACAGGGCGTACTCGAGCAGTACTTC. Translated: CASSSGQGVLEQYF.